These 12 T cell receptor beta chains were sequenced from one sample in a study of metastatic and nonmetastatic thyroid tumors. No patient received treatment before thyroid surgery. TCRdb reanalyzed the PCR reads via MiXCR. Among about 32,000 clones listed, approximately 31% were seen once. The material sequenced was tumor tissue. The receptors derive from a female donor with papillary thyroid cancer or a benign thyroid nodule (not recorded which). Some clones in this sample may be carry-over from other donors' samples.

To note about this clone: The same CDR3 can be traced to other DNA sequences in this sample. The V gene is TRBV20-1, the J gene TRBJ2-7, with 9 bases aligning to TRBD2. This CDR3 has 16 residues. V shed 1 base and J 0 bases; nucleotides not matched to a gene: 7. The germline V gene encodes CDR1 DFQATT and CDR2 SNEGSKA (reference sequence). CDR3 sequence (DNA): TGCAGTGCTAGAGGTAGGCTAGCGGGATTCTCCTACGAGCAGTACTTC. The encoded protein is CSARGRLAGFSYEQYF.

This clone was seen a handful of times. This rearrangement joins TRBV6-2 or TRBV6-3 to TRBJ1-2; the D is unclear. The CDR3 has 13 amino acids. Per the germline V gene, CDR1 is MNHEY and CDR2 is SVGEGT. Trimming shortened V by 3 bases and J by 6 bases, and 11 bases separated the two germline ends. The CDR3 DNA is TGTGCCAGCAGTTATGAGAGTCTCAATGGCTACACCTTC. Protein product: CASSYESLNGYTF.

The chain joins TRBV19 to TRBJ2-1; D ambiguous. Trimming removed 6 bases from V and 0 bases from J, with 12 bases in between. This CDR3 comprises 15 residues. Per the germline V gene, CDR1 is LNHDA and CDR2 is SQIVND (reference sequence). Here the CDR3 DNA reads TGTGCCAGTAGAACCGTAGTGGGCTCCTACAATGAGCAGTTCTTC. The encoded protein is CASRTVVGSYNEQFF.

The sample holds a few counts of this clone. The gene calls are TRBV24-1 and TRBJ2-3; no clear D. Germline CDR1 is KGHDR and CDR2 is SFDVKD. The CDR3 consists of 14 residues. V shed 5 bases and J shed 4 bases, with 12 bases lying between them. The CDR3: CATSGVDGADTQYF. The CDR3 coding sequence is TGTGCCACCAGTGGAGTGGATGGCGCAGATACGCAGTATTTT.

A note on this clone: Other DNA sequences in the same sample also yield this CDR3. CDR3 DNA sequence: TGTGCCAGCAGTTTATTAGACAGCGCGAATGAGCAGTTCTTC. Its protein is CASSLLDSANEQFF. The chain carries TRBV27 and TRBJ2-1; TRBD1 is a possible D gene (5 bases). V lost 1 base to trimming and J lost 7 bases, with 11 bases between them. The CDR3 loop spans 14 amino acids. From germline, CDR1 is MNHEY and CDR2 SMNVEV (reference sequence).

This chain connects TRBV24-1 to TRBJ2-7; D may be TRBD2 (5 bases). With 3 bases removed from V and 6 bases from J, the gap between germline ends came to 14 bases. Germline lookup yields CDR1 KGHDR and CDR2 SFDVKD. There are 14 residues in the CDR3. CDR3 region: CATSDPSRGGEQYF. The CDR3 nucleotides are TGTGCCACCAGTGATCCCTCCCGAGGAGGCGAGCAGTACTTC.

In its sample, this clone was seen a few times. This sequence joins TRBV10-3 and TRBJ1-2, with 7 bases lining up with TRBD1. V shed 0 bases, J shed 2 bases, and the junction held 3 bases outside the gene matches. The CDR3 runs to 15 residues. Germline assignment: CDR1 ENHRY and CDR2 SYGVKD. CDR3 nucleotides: TGTGCCATCAGTGAGTCTTTACAGGGGAACTATGGCTACACCTTC. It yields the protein CAISESLQGNYGYTF.

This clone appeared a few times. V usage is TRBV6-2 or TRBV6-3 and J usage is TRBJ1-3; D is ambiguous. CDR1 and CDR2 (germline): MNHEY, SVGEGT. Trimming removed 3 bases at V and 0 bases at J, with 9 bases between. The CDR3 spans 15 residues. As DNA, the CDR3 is TGTGCCAGCAGTTATATAGCGAGCTCTGGAAACACCATATATTTT. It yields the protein CASSYIASSGNTIYF.

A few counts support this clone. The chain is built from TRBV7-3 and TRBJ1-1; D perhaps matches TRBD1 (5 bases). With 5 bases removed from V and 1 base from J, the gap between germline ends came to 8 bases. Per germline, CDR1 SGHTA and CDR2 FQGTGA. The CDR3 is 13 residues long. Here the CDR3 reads CASSLQENTEAFF. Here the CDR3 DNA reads TGTGCCAGCAGCCTACAGGAGAACACTGAAGCTTTCTTT.

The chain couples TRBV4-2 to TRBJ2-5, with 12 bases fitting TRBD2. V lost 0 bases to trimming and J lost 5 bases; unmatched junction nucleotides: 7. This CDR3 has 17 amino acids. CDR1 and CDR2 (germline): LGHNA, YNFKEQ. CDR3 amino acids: CASSQDPSLAGGETQYF. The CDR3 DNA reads TGTGCCAGCAGCCAAGACCCCTCTCTAGCGGGAGGGGAGACCCAGTACTTC.

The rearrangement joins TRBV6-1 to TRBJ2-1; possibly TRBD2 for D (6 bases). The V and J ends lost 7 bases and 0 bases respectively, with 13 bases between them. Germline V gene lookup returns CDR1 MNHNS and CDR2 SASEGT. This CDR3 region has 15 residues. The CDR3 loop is CASMEGFSSYNEQFF. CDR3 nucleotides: TGTGCCAGCATGGAGGGGTTTAGCTCCTACAATGAGCAGTTCTTC.

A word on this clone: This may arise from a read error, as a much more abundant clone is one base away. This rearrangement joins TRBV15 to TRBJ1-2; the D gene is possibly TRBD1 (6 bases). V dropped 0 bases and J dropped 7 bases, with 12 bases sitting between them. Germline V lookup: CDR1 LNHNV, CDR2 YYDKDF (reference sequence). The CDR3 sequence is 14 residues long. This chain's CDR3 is CATSRDQGQAGYTF. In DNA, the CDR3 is TGTGCCACCAGCAGAGATCAGGGGCAGGCTGGCTACACCTTC.